A selection of T cell receptor beta chains follows, all from one sample in a study of shared clonotypes between healthy human individuals. Profiling relied on immunoSEQ multiplex PCR, and the TCRdb table lists in-frame clones only, not all of them. The sample carries about 2,200,000 clones, 90% to 95% recorded once. The sequenced sample consisted of naive CD8+ T cells from PBMCs. The receptors derive from a man younger than 35 in good health. Some clones in this sample may be carry-over from other donors' samples. CDR3s include the opening cysteine and the closing phenylalanine or tryptophan. D genes are given only for firm matches. Clone size, where shown, is once, few, many, or a class for clones that have expanded.

j_call | v_call | clone_size | d_call | cdr3_aa | cdr3_nt
TRBJ2-7 | TRBV4-1 | - | - | CASSHADAYEQYF | TGCGCCAGCAGCCACGCGGACGCCTACGAGCAGTACTTC
TRBJ1-4 | TRBV27 | - | - | CASSLVQVGEKLFF | TGTGCCAGCAGTTTAGTACAGGTTGGGGAAAAACTGTTTTTT
TRBJ1-1 | TRBV7-2 | once | - | CASSLFLDTEAFF | TGTGCCAGCAGCTTATTTTTGGACACTGAAGCTTTCTTT
TRBJ1-2 | TRBV5-1 | - | TRBD1 | CASSRDRVPGYTF | TGCGCCAGCAGCCGGGACAGGGTCCCTGGCTACACCTTC
TRBJ1-5 | TRBV4-1 | - | - | CASSPTGDQPQHF | TGCGCCAGCAGCCCCACAGGAGACCAGCCCCAGCATTTT
TRBJ2-1 | TRBV9 | - | TRBD2 | CASSDSGSSYNEQFF | TGTGCCAGCAGCGATAGCGGGTCCTCCTACAATGAGCAGTTCTTC
TRBJ2-1 | TRBV7-8 | once | TRBD2 | CASSSNLAGGSGEQFF | TGTGCCAGCAGCTCAAACCTAGCGGGAGGGAGCGGGGAGCAGTTCTTC
TRBJ1-4 | TRBV7-9 | few | TRBD1 | CASSGTGDYEKLFF | TGTGCCAGCAGCGGGACAGGGGATTATGAAAAACTGTTTTTT
TRBJ2-1 | TRBV19 | - | - | CASSIGQGNYNEQFF | TGTGCCAGTAGTATAGGTCAGGGGAACTACAATGAGCAGTTCTTC
TRBJ2-3 | TRBV21-1 | once | - | CASSKSVKHSTDTQYF | TGTGCCAGCAGCAAATCGGTGAAACACAGCACAGATACGCAGTATTTT
TRBJ2-5 | TRBV7-9 | - | - | CASSPLWDRTEQETQYF | TGTGCCAGCAGCCCTCTTTGGGATCGGACAGAGCAAGAGACCCAGTACTTC
TRBJ2-7 | TRBV7-6 | - | - | CASSPKRLLCEQYF | TGTGCCAGCAGCCCAAAGAGACTACTGTGCGAGCAGTACTTC
TRBJ1-5 | TRBV27 | - | - | CASSPQAYSNQPQHF | TGTGCCAGCAGTCCTCAGGCCTATAGCAATCAGCCCCAGCATTTT
TRBJ1-1 | TRBV2 | - | - | CASHGPNTEAFF | TGTGCCAGCCATGGACCCAACACTGAAGCTTTCTTT
TRBJ2-7 | TRBV12-2 | - | - | CASRFSVHSPRDPYEQYF | TGTGCAAGTCGCTTTTCAGTTCATTCCCCTAGGGACCCCTACGAGCAGTACTTC
TRBJ2-2 | TRBV28 | - | - | CASSIGPRSGELFF | TGTGCCAGCAGTATTGGGCCTCGGAGCGGGGAGCTGTTTTTT
TRBJ1-3 | TRBV11-2 | - | - | CASSPGFYSGNTIYF | TGTGCCAGCAGCCCCGGGTTTTACTCTGGAAACACCATATATTTT